The 4 T cell receptor beta chains below were found in one sample sequenced in a study of PD-1 blockade in classical Hodgkin lymphoma. All patients relapsed after autologous stem cell transplantation, and brentuximab vedotin exposure varied. Method: immunoSEQ multiplex PCR; TCRdb's copy keeps in-frame clones and lacks some. The data contain 75,000 to 100,000 clones, approximately 80% of them singletons. Material: peripheral blood mononuclear cells (PBMCs), obtained at baseline. These receptors were obtained from a human donor with classical Hodgkin lymphoma.

The chain combines TRBV25-1 with TRBJ2-5, with 8 bases lining up with TRBD1. V shed 1 base and J 13 bases; nucleotides not matched to a gene: 8. Per the germline V gene, CDR1 is MGHDK and CDR2 is SYGVNS. The CDR3 is 13 residues long. In DNA form, the CDR3 reads TGTGCCAGCAGTGAATTCGGACAGGGCCCTATGTACTTC. Its protein product is CASSEFGQGPMYF.

V gene TRBV5-1 combines with J gene TRBJ2-1, with 7 bases lining up with TRBD2. The J segment lost 9 bases and the V segment lost 0 bases, leaving 21 bases of the junction unmatched. From germline, CDR1 is SGHRS and CDR2 YFSETQ. CDR3 length equals 19 residues. CDR3 in DNA: TGCGCCAGCAGCTTGGCCGGCGGCGGAGGGGAGGGCCATTCGAGTGAGCAGTTCTTC. It codes for CASSLAGGGGEGHSSEQFF.

V gene TRBV11-2 combines with J gene TRBJ2-1, with D possibly being TRBD1 or TRBD2 (5 bases each). Germline CDR1 reads SGHAT; CDR2 reads FQNNGV. This CDR3 is 14 amino acids long. V dropped 5 bases and J dropped 6 bases, with 14 bases sitting between them. The CDR3 DNA sequence: TGTGCCAGCAGCCCGGGGCTCCGGGGCAATGAGCAGTTCTTC. Its protein product is CASSPGLRGNEQFF. The full variable domain, its missing parts supplied by reference TRBV11-2 and TRBJ2-1, is EAGVAQSPRYKIIEKRQSVAFWCNPISGHATLYWYQQILGQGPKLLIQFQNNGVVDDSQLPKDRFSAERLKGVDSTLKIQPAKLEDSAVYLCASSPGLRGNEQFFGPGTRLTVL.

The rearrangement joins TRBV28 to TRBJ2-7; tentatively, D is TRBD2 (6 bases). Germline assignment: CDR1 MDHEN and CDR2 SYDVKM. This CDR3 has 15 amino acids. Trimming took 6 bases from V and 4 from J, leaving 19 bases between them. CDR3 protein: CASSPFGGNLYEQYF. The CDR3 DNA reads TGTGCCAGCAGCCCCTTTGGGGGGAACTTGTACGAGCAGTACTTC.